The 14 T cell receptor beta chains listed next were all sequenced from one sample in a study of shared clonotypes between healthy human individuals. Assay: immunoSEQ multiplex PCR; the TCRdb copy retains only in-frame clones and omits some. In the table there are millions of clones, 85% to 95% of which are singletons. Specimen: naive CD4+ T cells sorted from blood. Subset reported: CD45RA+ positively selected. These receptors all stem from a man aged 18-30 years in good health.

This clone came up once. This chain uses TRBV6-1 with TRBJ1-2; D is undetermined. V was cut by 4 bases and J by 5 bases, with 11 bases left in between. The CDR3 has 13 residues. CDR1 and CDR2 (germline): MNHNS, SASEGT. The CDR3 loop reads CASSVWPFYGYTF. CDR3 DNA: TGTGCCAGCAGTGTTTGGCCTTTTTATGGCTACACCTTC.

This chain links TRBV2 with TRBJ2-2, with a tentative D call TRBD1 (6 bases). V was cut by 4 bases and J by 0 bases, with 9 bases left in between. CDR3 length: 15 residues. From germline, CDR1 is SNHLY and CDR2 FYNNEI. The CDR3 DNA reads TGTGCCAGCAGTGGGGACATAACGAACACCGGGGAGCTGTTTTTT. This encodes CASSGDITNTGELFF.

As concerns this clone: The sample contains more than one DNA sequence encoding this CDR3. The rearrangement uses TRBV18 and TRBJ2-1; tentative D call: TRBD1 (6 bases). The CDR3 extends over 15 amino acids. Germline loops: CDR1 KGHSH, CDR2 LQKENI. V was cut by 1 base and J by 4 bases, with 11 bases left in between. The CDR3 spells CASSPRGQGYNEQFF. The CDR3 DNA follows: TGTGCCAGCTCACCACGCGGGCAGGGGTACAATGAGCAGTTCTTC.

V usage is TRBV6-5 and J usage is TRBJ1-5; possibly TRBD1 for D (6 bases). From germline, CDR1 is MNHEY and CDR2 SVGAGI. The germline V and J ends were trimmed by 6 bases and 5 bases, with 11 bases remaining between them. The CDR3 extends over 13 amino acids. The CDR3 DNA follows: TGTGCCAGCAGGAGGGGGGAGGATCAGCCCCAGCATTTT. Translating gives CASRRGEDQPQHF.

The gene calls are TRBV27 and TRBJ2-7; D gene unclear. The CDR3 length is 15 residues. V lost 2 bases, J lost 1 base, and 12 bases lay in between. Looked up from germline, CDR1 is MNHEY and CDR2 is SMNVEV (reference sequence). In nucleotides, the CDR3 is TGTGCCAGCAGTTTAGGCCCCATTGGGTCCTACGAGCAGTACTTC. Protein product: CASSLGPIGSYEQYF.

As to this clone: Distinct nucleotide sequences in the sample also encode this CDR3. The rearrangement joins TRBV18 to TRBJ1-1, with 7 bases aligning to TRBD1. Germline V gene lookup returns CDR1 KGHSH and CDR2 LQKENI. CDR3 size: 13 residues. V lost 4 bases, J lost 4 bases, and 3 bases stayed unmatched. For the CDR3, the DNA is TGTGCCAGCTCACTTCCAGGGGGCACTGAAGCTTTCTTT. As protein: CASSLPGGTEAFF.

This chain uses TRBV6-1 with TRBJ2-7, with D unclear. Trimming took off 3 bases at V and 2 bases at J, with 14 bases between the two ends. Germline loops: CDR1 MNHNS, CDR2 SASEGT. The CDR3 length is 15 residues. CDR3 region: CASSDRVSSTYEQYF. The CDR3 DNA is TGTGCCAGCAGTGATAGAGTTTCTTCGACCTACGAGCAGTACTTC.

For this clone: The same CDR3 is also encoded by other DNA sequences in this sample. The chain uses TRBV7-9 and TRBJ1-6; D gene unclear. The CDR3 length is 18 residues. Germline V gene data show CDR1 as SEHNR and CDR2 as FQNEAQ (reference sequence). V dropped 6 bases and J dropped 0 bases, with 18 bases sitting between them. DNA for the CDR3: TGTGCCAGCAGTCGAGTTGGCACCCCGAGCTCCTATAATTCACCCCTCCACTTT. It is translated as CASSRVGTPSSYNSPLHF.

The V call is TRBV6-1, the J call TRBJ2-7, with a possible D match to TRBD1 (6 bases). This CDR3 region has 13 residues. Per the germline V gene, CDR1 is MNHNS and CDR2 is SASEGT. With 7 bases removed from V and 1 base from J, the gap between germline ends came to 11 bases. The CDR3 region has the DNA TGTGCCAGCACCAAGGACAGATCCTACGAGCAGTACTTC. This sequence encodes CASTKDRSYEQYF.

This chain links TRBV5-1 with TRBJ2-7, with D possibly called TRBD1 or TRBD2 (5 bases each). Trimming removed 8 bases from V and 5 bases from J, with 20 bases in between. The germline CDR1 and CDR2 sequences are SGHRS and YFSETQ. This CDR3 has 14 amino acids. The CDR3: CASRDQGPFHEQYF. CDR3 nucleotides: TGCGCCAGTAGGGACCAGGGTCCCTTCCACGAGCAGTACTTC.

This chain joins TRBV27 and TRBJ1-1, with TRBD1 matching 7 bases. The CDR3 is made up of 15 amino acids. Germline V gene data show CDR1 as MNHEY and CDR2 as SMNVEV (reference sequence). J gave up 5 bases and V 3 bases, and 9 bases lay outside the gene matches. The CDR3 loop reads CASSFWTGQGTEAFF. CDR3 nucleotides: TGTGCCAGCAGTTTCTGGACAGGTCAAGGGACTGAAGCTTTCTTT.

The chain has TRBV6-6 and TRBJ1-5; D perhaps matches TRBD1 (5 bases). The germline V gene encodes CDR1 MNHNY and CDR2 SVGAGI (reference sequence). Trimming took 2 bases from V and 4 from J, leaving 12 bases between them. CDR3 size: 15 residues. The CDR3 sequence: CASSYTGLGNQPQHF. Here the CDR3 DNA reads TGTGCCAGCAGTTACACGGGACTGGGGAATCAGCCCCAGCATTTT.

CDR3 residues: CASSGNTGSYGYTF. As DNA, the CDR3 is TGCGCCAGCAGCGGCAACACAGGGAGCTATGGCTACACCTTC. The rearrangement joins TRBV5-1 to TRBJ1-2; D is perhaps TRBD1 (6 bases). Trimming took 4 bases from V and 4 from J, leaving 14 bases between them. The CDR3 contains 14 residues. The germline V gene encodes CDR1 SGHRS and CDR2 YFSETQ.

This chain's CDR3 is CASSSPAKGVTNTEAFF. CDR3 sequence (DNA): TGCGCCAGCAGCTCCCCCGCCAAGGGCGTAACGAACACTGAAGCTTTCTTT. The chain combines TRBV5-1 with TRBJ1-1; D not resolved. This CDR3 region has 17 residues. The ends were cut back, 3 bases at V and 1 base at J, with 19 bases in the middle. Per the germline V gene, CDR1 is SGHRS and CDR2 is YFSETQ.